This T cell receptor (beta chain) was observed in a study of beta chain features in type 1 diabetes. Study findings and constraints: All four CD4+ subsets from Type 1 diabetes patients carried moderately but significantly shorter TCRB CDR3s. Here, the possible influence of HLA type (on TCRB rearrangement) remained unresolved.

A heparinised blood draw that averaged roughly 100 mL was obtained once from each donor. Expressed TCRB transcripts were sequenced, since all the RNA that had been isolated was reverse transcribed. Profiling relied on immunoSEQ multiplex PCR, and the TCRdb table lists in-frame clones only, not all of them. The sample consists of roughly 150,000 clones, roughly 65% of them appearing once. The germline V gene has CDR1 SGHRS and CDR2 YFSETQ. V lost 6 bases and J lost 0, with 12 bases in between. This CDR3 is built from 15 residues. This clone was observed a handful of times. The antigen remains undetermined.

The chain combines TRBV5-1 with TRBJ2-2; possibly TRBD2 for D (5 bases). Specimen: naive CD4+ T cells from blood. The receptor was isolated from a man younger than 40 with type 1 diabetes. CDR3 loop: CASKVRGPNTGELFF. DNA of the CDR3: TGCGCCAGCAAAGTGAGAGGGCCGAACACCGGGGAGCTGTTTTTT.